This is a list of T cell receptor beta chains from one sample in a study of blood T cell repertoires in COVID-19. The method was immunoSEQ multiplex PCR; TCRdb's version includes in-frame clones alone and lacks a portion of them. Of hundreds of thousands of clones in the sample, around four fifths were seen once. Sequencing was performed on peripheral blood. These receptors were taken from a woman in her 50s with acute or convalescent COVID-19. The CDR3 runs from the conserved cysteine through the conserved F or W. A D gene is named only where the DNA matches it firmly. Clone size, where shown, is once, few, many, or a class for clones that have expanded.

D	V	length	J	size	CDR3	DNA
TRBD2	TRBV12-3/TRBV12-4	13	TRBJ2-5	-	CASRRGGLETQYF	TGTGCCAGCCGCCGCGGGGGGCTAGAGACCCAGTACTTC
TRBD1	TRBV14	17	TRBJ1-3	few	CASSQKGQGISGNTIYF	TGTGCCAGCAGCCAAAAAGGACAGGGAATCTCTGGAAACACCATATATTTT
-	TRBV3-1/TRBV3-2	17	TRBJ1-2	-	CASSQGRTKGQASGYTF	TGTGCCAGCAGCCAAGGAAGGACCAAGGGGCAGGCTTCTGGCTACACCTTC
TRBD1	TRBV19	17	TRBJ1-4	-	CASSPSDRGATNEKLFF	TGTGCCAGTAGTCCAAGCGACAGGGGCGCAACTAATGAAAAACTGTTTTTT
TRBD1	TRBV7-8	13	TRBJ2-7	-	CASSLGTGGKEYF	TGTGCCAGCAGCTTAGGGACAGGGGGCAAGGAGTACTTC
TRBD2	TRBV9	15	TRBJ2-7	once	CASSERLAGIYEQYF	TGTGCCAGCAGCGAGAGACTAGCGGGGATCTACGAGCAGTACTTC
TRBD1	TRBV7-8	13	TRBJ2-4	-	CASSLETGNIQYF	TGTGCCAGCAGCTTAGAGACAGGGAACATTCAGTACTTC
-	TRBV2	13	TRBJ1-5	-	CASSRQANQPQHF	TGTGCCAGCAGCCGACAAGCTAATCAGCCCCAGCATTTT
-	TRBV19	17	TRBJ2-7	-	CASSVRRGQGGTREQYF	TGTGCCAGTAGTGTGCGCCGGGGCCAGGGGGGTACTCGCGAGCAGTACTTC
-	TRBV7-3	13	TRBJ2-1	few	CASSEGRSGEQFF	TGTGCCAGCAGCGAGGGTCGGTCCGGTGAGCAGTTCTTC
-	TRBV5-1	15	TRBJ2-3	-	CASSSRGSGTDTQYF	TGCGCCAGCAGCTCCAGGGGTTCCGGCACAGATACGCAGTATTTT
TRBD2	TRBV7-9	16	TRBJ2-1	many	CASSLMGLGDNNEQFF	TGTGCCAGCAGCTTAATGGGACTAGGTGATAACAATGAGCAGTTCTTC
-	TRBV16	15	TRBJ1-3	-	CASSQYPSSGNTIYF	TGTGCCAGCAGCCAATACCCCAGCTCTGGAAACACCATATATTTT
-	TRBV28	14	TRBJ2-7	-	CASSSLVALYEQYF	TGTGCCAGCAGTTCTTTGGTGGCATTGTACGAGCAGTACTTC
TRBD1	TRBV2	12	TRBJ1-1	-	CASRQGGTEAFF	TGTGCCAGCAGGCAGGGGGGCACTGAAGCTTTCTTT
TRBD1	TRBV19	16	TRBJ1-5	-	CASSRGVRTGHQPQHF	TGTGCCAGTAGTAGAGGGGTAAGGACAGGGCATCAGCCCCAGCATTTT
TRBD2	TRBV27	14	TRBJ2-1	-	CASRTSGGYNEQFF	TGTGCCTCCAGGACTAGCGGGGGTTACAATGAGCAGTTCTTC
TRBD2	TRBV6-6	15	TRBJ2-2	-	CASSYGGSITGELFF	TGTGCCAGCAGTTACGGCGGGAGCATCACCGGGGAGCTGTTTTTT
TRBD2	TRBV28	17	TRBJ2-5	-	CASSRSTSGRFRETQYF	TGTGCCAGCAGCCGATCGACTAGCGGGAGATTCAGAGAGACCCAGTACTTC
-	TRBV9	15	TRBJ1-2	-	CASSPRAGGNYGYTF	TGTGCCAGCAGCCCCCGGGCGGGGGGAAACTATGGCTACACCTTC
-	TRBV28	15	TRBJ1-1	-	CASSPGGAGATEAFF	TGTGCCAGCAGTCCCGGGGGGGCTGGGGCCACTGAAGCTTTCTTT
TRBD2	TRBV18	15	TRBJ2-1	-	CASSPIAGSYNEQFF	TGTGCCAGCTCACCTATAGCGGGCTCCTACAATGAGCAGTTCTTC
-	TRBV18	14	TRBJ1-5	-	CASSGAPSNQPQHF	TGTGCCAGCTCAGGGGCTCCCAGCAATCAGCCCCAGCATTTT
-	TRBV14	14	TRBJ2-7	-	CASSQDPLRHEQYF	TGTGCCAGCAGCCAAGACCCCCTCAGGCACGAGCAGTACTTC
TRBD2	TRBV19	14	TRBJ2-7	-	CASSRLAGAREQYF	TGTGCCAGTAGTAGACTAGCGGGAGCAAGAGAGCAGTACTTC
-	TRBV3-1/TRBV3-2	15	TRBJ2-7	few	CASSQAAGSSYEQYF	TGTGCCAGCAGCCAGGCGGCGGGGAGCTCCTACGAGCAGTACTTC
TRBD1	TRBV9	17	TRBJ1-3	-	CASSVPGTAYSGNTIYF	TGTGCCAGCAGCGTCCCAGGGACAGCCTACTCTGGAAACACCATATATTTT
-	TRBV1	20	TRBJ1-3	-	CTSSPERDTPFTLSGNTIYF	TGCACCAGCAGCCCGGAGAGGGACACCCCCTTTACTCTCTCTGGAAACACCATATATTTT
TRBD1	TRBV6-5	14	TRBJ2-7	-	CASSYGQGLDEQYF	TGTGCCAGCAGTTACGGACAGGGATTAGACGAGCAGTACTTC
-	TRBV27	16	TRBJ2-7	-	CASSLSGWERSREQYF	TGTGCCAGCAGTTTATCGGGGTGGGAGAGATCTAGGGAGCAGTACTTC
TRBD1	TRBV28	13	TRBJ1-5	few	CASRDRVDQPQHF	TGTGCCAGTAGGGACAGGGTGGATCAGCCCCAGCATTTT
-	TRBV5-1	14	TRBJ2-6	-	CASSLTAGANVLTF	TGCGCCAGCAGCTTGACAGCTGGGGCCAACGTCCTGACTTTC